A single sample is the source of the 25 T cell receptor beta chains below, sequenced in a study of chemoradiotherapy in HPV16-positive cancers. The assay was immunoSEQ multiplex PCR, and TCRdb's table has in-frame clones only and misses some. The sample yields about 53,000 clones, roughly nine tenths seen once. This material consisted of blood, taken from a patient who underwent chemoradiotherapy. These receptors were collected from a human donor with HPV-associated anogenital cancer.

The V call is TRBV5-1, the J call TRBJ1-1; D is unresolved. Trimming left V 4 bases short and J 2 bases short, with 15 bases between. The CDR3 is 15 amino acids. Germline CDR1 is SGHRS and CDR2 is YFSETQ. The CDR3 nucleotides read TGCGCCAGCAGCCCCACCGCGGGTGGAAACACTGAAGCTTTCTTT. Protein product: CASSPTAGGNTEAFF.

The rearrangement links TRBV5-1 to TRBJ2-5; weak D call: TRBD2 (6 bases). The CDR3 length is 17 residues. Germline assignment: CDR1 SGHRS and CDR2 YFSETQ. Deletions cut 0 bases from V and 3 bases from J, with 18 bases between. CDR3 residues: CASSLDKRVGGKETQYF. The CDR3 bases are TGCGCCAGCAGCTTGGACAAACGAGTGGGAGGAAAAGAGACCCAGTACTTC.

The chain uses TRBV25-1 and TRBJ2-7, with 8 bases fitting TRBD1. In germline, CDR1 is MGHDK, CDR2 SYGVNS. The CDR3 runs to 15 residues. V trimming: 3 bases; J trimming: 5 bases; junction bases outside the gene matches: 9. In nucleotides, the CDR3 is TGTGCCAGCAGTGACCTGGGACAGGTTTTTGACGAGCAGTACTTC. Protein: CASSDLGQVFDEQYF.

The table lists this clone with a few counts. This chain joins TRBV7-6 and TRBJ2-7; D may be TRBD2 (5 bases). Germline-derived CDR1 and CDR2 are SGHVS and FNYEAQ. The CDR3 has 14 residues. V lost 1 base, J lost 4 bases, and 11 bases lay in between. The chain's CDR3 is CASSLGPGGYEQYF. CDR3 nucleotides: TGTGCCAGCAGCTTAGGCCCCGGCGGGTACGAGCAGTACTTC. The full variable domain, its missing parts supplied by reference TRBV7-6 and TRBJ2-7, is GAGVSQSPRYKVTKRGQDVALRCDPISGHVSLYWYRQALGQGPEFLTYFNYEAQQDKSGLPNDRFSAERPEGSISTLTIQRTEQRDSAMYRCASSLGPGGYEQYFGPGTRLTVT.

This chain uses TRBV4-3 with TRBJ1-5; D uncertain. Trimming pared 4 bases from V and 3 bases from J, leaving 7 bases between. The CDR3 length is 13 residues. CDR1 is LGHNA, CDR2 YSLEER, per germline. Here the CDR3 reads CASSRGPNQPQHF. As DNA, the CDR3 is TGCGCCAGCAGCCGAGGACCCAATCAGCCCCAGCATTTT.

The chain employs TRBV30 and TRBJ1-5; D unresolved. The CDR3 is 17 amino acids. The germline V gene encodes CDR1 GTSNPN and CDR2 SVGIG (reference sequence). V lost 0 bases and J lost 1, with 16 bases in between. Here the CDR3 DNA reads TGTGCCTGGAGTGTAGGATCCCCCGGACTAAGCAATCAGCCCCAGCATTTT. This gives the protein CAWSVGSPGLSNQPQHF.

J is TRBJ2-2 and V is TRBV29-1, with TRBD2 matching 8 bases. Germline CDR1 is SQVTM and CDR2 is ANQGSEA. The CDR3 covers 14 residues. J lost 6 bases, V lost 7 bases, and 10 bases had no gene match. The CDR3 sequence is CSAERGLGAGELFF. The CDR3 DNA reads TGCAGCGCCGAAAGGGGACTAGGGGCCGGGGAGCTGTTTTTT.

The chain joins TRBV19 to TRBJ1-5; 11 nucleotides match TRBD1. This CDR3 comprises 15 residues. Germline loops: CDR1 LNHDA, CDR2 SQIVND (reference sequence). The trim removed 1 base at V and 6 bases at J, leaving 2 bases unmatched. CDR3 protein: CASSIGDRGIQPQHF. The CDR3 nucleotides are TGTGCCAGTAGTATAGGGGACAGGGGGATTCAGCCCCAGCATTTT. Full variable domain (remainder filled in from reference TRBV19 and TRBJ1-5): DGGITQSPKYLFRKEGQNVTLSCEQNLNHDAMYWYRQDPGQGLRLIYYSQIVNDFQKGDIAEGYSVSREKKESFPLTVTSAQKNPTAFYLCASSIGDRGIQPQHFGDGTRLSIL.

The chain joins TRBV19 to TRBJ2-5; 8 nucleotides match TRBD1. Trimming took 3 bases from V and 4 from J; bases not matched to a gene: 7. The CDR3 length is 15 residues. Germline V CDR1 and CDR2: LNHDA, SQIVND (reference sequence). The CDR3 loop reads CASSMTGDRGETQYF. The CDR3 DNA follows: TGTGCCAGTAGTATGACAGGGGACCGGGGAGAGACCCAGTACTTC.

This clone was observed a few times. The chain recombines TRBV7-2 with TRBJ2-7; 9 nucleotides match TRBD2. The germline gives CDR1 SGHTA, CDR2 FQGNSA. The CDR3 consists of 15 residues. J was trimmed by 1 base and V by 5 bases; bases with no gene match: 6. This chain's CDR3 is CASSRLLAGSYEQYF. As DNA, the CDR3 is TGTGCCAGCAGCCGCTTGCTAGCGGGATCCTACGAGCAGTACTTC.

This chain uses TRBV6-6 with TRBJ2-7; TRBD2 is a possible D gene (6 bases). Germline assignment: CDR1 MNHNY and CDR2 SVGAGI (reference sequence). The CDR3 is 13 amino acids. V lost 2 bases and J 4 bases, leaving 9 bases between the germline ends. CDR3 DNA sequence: TGTGCCAGCAGTTACGTTCGGGGGTACGAGCAGTACTTC. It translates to CASSYVRGYEQYF.

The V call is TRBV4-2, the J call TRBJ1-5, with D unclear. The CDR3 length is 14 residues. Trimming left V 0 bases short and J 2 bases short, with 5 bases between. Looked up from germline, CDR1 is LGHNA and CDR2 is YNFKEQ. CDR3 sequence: CASSQEVGNQPQHF. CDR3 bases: TGTGCCAGCAGCCAAGAGGTTGGCAATCAGCCCCAGCATTTT.

CDR3 DNA: TGCAGCGTTGAAGTAGGTTTCGGCTATGGCTACACCTTC. This gives the protein CSVEVGFGYGYTF. The chain recombines TRBV29-1 with TRBJ1-2; D remains unclear. Germline values: CDR1 SQVTM, CDR2 ANQGSEA. V was cut by 1 base and J by 4 bases, with 10 bases left in between. This CDR3 is built from 13 residues.

The CDR3 sequence is CASSLEWDTGYTQYF. CDR3 DNA: TGTGCCAGCAGCTTAGAGTGGGACACCGGTTATACGCAGTATTTT. The rearrangement links TRBV7-9 to TRBJ2-3, with D possibly being TRBD1 (6 bases). Germline V lookup: CDR1 SEHNR, CDR2 FQNEAQ (reference sequence). The CDR3 totals 15 residues. Trimming stripped 1 base from V and 7 bases from J, with 15 bases between.

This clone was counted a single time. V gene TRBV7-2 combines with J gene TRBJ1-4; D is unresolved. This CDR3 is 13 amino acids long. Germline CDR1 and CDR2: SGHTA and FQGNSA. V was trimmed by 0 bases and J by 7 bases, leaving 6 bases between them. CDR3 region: CASSLAMVEKLFF. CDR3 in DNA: TGTGCCAGCAGCTTAGCGATGGTTGAAAAACTGTTTTTT.

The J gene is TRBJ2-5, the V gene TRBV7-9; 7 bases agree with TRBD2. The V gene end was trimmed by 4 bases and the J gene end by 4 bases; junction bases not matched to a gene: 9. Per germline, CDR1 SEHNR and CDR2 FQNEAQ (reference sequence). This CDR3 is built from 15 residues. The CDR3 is CASSSNGGRRETQYF. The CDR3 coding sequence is TGTGCCAGCAGCTCTAACGGGGGGAGACGAGAGACCCAGTACTTC.

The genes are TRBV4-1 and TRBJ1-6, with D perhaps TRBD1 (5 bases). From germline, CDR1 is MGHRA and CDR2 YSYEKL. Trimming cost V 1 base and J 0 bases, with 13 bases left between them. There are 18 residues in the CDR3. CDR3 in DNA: TGCGCCAGCAGCCAAGGACGGGGGGAGAGCTCCTATAATTCACCCCTCCACTTT. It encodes CASSQGRGESSYNSPLHF.

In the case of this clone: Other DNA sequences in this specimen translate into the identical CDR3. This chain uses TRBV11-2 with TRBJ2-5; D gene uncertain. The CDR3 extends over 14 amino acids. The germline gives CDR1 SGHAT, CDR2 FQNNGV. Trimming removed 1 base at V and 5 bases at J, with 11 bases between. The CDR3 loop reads CASSLGPLGETQYF. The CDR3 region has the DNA TGTGCCAGCAGCTTAGGCCCCTTGGGGGAGACCCAGTACTTC.

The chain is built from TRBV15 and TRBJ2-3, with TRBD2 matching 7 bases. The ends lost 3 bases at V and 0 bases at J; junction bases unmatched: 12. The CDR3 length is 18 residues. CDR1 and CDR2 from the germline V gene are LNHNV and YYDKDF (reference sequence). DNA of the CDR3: TGTGCCACCAGCAGCTTGGTCGGTAGCGGGTTTAGCACAGATACGCAGTATTTT. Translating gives CATSSLVGSGFSTDTQYF.

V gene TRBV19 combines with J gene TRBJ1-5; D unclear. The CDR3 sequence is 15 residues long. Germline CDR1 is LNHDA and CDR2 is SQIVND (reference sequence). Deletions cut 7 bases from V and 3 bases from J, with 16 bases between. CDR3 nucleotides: TGTGCCAGTACGGCATCCGGGGAACCCAATCAGCCCCAGCATTTT. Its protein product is CASTASGEPNQPQHF. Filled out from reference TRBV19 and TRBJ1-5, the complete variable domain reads DGGITQSPKYLFRKEGQNVTLSCEQNLNHDAMYWYRQDPGQGLRLIYYSQIVNDFQKGDIAEGYSVSREKKESFPLTVTSAQKNPTAFYLCASTASGEPNQPQHFGDGTRLSIL.

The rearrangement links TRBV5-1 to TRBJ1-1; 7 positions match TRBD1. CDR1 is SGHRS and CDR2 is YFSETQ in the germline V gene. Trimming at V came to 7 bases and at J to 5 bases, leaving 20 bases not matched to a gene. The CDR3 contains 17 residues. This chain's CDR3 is CASGPPPAQTGRTEAFF. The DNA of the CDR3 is TGCGCCAGCGGGCCCCCCCCGGCCCAGACAGGGCGAACTGAAGCTTTCTTT.

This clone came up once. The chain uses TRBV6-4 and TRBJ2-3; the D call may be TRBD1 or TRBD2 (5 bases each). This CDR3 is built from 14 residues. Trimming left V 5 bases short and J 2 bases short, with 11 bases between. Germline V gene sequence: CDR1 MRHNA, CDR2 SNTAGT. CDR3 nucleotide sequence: TGTGCCAGCAGTCGGGACGGGACCACAGATACGCAGTATTTT. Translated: CASSRDGTTDTQYF.

The CDR3 DNA sequence: TGTGCCAGCAGCGTCGAGTCGGCCGGGGAGCTGTTTTTT. Its translation: CASSVESAGELFF. The chain combines TRBV9 with TRBJ2-2; no definite D call. V lost 2 bases to trimming and J lost 6 bases, with 8 bases between them. Germline V gene data show CDR1 as SGDLS and CDR2 as YYNGEE. The CDR3 totals 13 residues.

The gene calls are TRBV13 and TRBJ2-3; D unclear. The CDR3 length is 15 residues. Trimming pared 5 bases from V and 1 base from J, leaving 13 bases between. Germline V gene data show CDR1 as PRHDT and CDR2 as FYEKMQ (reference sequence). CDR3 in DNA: TGTGCCAGCAGCCCTACCCTAGACCGCACAGATACGCAGTATTTT. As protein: CASSPTLDRTDTQYF. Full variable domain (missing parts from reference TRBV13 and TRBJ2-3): AAGVIQSPRHLIKEKRETATLKCYPIPRHDTVYWYQQGPGQDPQFLISFYEKMQSDKGSIPDRFSAQQFSDYHSELNMSSLELGDSALYFCASSPTLDRTDTQYFGPGTRLTVL.

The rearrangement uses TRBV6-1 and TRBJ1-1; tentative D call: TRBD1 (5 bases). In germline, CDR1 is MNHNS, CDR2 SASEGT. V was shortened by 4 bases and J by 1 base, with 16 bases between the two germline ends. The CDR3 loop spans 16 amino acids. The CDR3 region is CASSAGGSGRNTEAFF. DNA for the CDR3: TGTGCCAGCAGTGCCGGGGGGTCCGGACGGAACACTGAAGCTTTCTTT.